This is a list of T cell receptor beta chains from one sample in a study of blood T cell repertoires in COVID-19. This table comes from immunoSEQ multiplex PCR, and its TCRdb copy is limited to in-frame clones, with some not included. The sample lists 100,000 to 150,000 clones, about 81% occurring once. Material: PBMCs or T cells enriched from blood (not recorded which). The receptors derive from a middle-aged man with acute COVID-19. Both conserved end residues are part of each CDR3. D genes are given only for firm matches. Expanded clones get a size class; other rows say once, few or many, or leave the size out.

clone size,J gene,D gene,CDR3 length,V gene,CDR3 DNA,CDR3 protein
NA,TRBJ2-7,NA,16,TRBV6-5,TGTGCCAGCAGTTTCCTTCCCATGGAGGGGGCATGGGAGCAGTACTTC,CASSFLPMEGAWEQYF
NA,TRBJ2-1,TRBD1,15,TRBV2,TGTGCCAGCAGTGCAGGGGGTTTCTCCTACAATGAGCAGTTCTTC,CASSAGGFSYNEQFF
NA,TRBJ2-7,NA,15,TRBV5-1,TGCGCCAGCAGCTTGGGGGCAGGGCCAACCTACGAGCAGTACTTC,CASSLGAGPTYEQYF
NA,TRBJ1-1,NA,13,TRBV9,TGTGCCAGCAGCGTAGTGGCGGGAACTGAAGCTTTCTTT,CASSVVAGTEAFF
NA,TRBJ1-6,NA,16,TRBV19,TGTGCCAGTAGTATAAAAGAAACTAGATTTAATTCACCCCTCCACTTT,CASSIKETRFNSPLHF
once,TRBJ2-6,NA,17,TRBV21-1,TGTGCCAGCAGTTCGACAGGGCCTTACTCTGGGGCCAACGTCCTGACTTTC,CASSSTGPYSGANVLTF
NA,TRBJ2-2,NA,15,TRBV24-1,TGTGCCACCAGTGCTTCTATCCCGAACACCGGGGAGCTGTTTTTT,CATSASIPNTGELFF
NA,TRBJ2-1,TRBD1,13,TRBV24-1,TGTGCCACCGGGGCTGGGACAGTTAATGAGCAGTTCTTC,CATGAGTVNEQFF
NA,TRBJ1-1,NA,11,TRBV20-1,TGCAGTGCCATGGGGGCCACTGAAGCTTTCTTT,CSAMGATEAFF
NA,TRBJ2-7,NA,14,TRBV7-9,TGTGCCAGTGGGAATGGGGCCTTCTCCTACGAGCAGTACTTC,CASGNGAFSYEQYF
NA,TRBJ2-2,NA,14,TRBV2,TGTGCCAGCAGTGAAGCGCTGGCCACCGGGGAGCTGTTTTTT,CASSEALATGELFF
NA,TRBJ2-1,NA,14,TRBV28,TGTGCCAGCAGTTTAGGGCTAGCGTCAGATGAGCAGTTCTTC,CASSLGLASDEQFF
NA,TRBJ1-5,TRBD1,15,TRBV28,TGTGCCAGCAGTTTCCGAGACAGGGTAAATCAGCCCCAGCATTTT,CASSFRDRVNQPQHF
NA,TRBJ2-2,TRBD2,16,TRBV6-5,TGTGCCAGCAGTTACGCCGGGACTAGTGACACCGGGGAGCTGTTTTTT,CASSYAGTSDTGELFF